This T cell receptor beta chain was documented in a study of T cell responses to AZD1222 COVID-19 vaccine. About the research overall: Second-dose intervals near 4 or 12 weeks were combined.

Note on this clone: Its antigen remains unidentified.

Only in-frame clones appear in the TCRdb table, and some are missing; sequencing was by immunoSEQ multiplex PCR. The table includes about 160,000 clones, roughly nine tenths detected once. Study-level results: Close to half of all spike-specific TCRs reportedly target regions of the variants that are unmutated. With two AZD1222 doses given, Spike-specific TCR breadth and depth both rose. Without day 14 samples, only post-peak T cell repertoires were studied.

The CDR3 sequence is 15 residues long. Germline V gene lookup returns CDR1 MNHEY and CDR2 SVGAGI. Trimming removed 2 bases from V and 4 bases from J, with 14 bases in between. Sequenced here: peripheral blood, sampled on day 0 of AZD1222 vaccination. The TCR sequence derives from an adult in good health. J is TRBJ1-1 and V is TRBV6-5, with a tentative D call TRBD1 (5 bases). The CDR3 DNA follows: TGTGCCAGCAGTTACGGAGTCGGGGGTGTCACTGAAGCTTTCTTT. Translating it yields CASSYGVGGVTEAFF.